Listed here is a single T cell receptor (beta chain). What it recognizes is unknown. The data belong to a study of CD8 T cells in ankylosing spondylitis. It was by quantitative 5'-RACE with molecular barcodes that TCR beta libraries were made. In TCRdb, the 5' RACE reads were re-called with MiXCR into one record per CDR3 protein. Of about 36,000 distinct CDR3 sequences listed, approximately 10% were seen once; the top ten hold roughly 21%. Study results and caveats: Some of the motif variants had earlier been found in reactive arthritis patients' fluid and blood. CD8+ by phenotype, disease-linked clones were relatively rare in peripheral blood. It was reported that disease-linked clones were significantly enriched in matched ankylosing spondylitis synovial fluid.

This receptor was obtained from a male donor with ankylosing spondylitis. The sequenced material came from synovial fluid, either unsorted or a sorted T cell fraction (not recorded which).

The DNA of the CDR3 is TGCGCCAGCAGTCAGGGGGCGAGAGATACGCAGTATTTT. Residues: CASSQGARDTQYF. The V and J genes are TRBV10-2 and TRBJ2-3, with 8 positions matching TRBD1. The CDR3 is 13 amino acids. The trim removed 5 bases at V and 5 bases at J, leaving 3 bases unmatched. The V gene's germline CDR1 is WSHSY and CDR2 SAAADI.